Listed below are T cell receptor beta chains from one sample, sequenced in a study of T cell responses to AZD1222 COVID-19 vaccine. Method: immunoSEQ multiplex PCR; TCRdb's copy keeps in-frame clones and lacks some. The table has under 150,000 clones, about 93% seen once. Sequencing was performed on peripheral blood, taken on day 0 of AZD1222 vaccination. The receptors shown here come from an adult in good health. Both conserved end residues are trimmed from each CDR3. Each record gives: V gene, J gene, clone size, CDR3 protein. Clone size is given for some rows only: seen once, a few or many times, or a class if the clone is expanded.

V: TRBV6-5
J: TRBJ1-3
size: .
CDR3: ASSSSETGARNTIY

V: TRBV2
J: TRBJ1-5
size: .
CDR3: ASSGQGAQPQH

V: TRBV27
J: TRBJ1-2
size: .
CDR3: ASSPEQGLDGYT

V: TRBV10-3
J: TRBJ1-4
size: .
CDR3: AISDRLATNEKLF

V: TRBV5-1
J: TRBJ2-7
size: .
CDR3: ASSLPSTGVDHEQY

V: TRBV19
J: TRBJ1-3
size: .
CDR3: ASSIGQTSGNTIY

V: TRBV12-1
J: TRBJ1-2
size: .
CDR3: ASSLRQNSNYGYT

V: TRBV19
J: TRBJ1-1
size: .
CDR3: ASSRIDREVQGTEAF

V: TRBV3-1/TRBV3-2
J: TRBJ2-2
size: .
CDR3: ASSHLPGNTGELF

V: TRBV7-2
J: TRBJ1-2
size: .
CDR3: ASSLWGQGYGYT

V: TRBV28
J: TRBJ1-1
size: .
CDR3: ASREGRRTRGTEAF

V: TRBV5-1
J: TRBJ2-7
size: once
CDR3: ASSLGLAGEDEQY

V: TRBV21-1
J: TRBJ1-4
size: .
CDR3: ASSKKGVATNEKLF

V: TRBV14
J: TRBJ2-7
size: once
CDR3: ASSRQGIFSEQY

V: TRBV7-8
J: TRBJ1-2
size: .
CDR3: ASSREQGRGGYT

V: TRBV12-3/TRBV12-4
J: TRBJ1-1
size: .
CDR3: ASSLRGQGAF

V: TRBV15
J: TRBJ1-1
size: .
CDR3: ATSRGQGESTEAF

V: TRBV15
J: TRBJ1-5
size: .
CDR3: ATSRGDRVANQPQH

V: TRBV7-2
J: TRBJ1-6
size: .
CDR3: ASSPRTGGNSPLH

V: TRBV15
J: TRBJ1-6
size: .
CDR3: ATSQGSTLWNSPLH

V: TRBV9
J: TRBJ1-1
size: .
CDR3: ASSVDGYTEAF

V: TRBV6-5
J: TRBJ1-5
size: .
CDR3: ASSYSNRVGQPQH

V: TRBV5-6
J: TRBJ1-4
size: .
CDR3: ASSLSGESEKLF

V: TRBV29-1
J: TRBJ1-2
size: .
CDR3: SGSGGYGYT

V: TRBV7-9
J: TRBJ1-4
size: .
CDR3: ASSLAEVTNEKLF

V: TRBV7-8
J: TRBJ1-6
size: few
CDR3: ASSFRDRVGSPLH

V: TRBV7-9
J: TRBJ2-7
size: once
CDR3: ASSFLSGSSYEQY

V: TRBV16
J: TRBJ1-2
size: once
CDR3: ASSHRQGPNYGYT

V: TRBV6-2/TRBV6-3
J: TRBJ2-1
size: .
CDR3: ASSPQRESGQF

V: TRBV18
J: TRBJ1-3
size: few
CDR3: ASSPKEGSGNTIY

V: TRBV2
J: TRBJ1-1
size: .
CDR3: ASSGEFTEAF

V: TRBV4-1
J: TRBJ2-7
size: once
CDR3: ASSQDSSYEQY

V: TRBV27
J: TRBJ1-6
size: .
CDR3: ASSFFKSSYNSPLH

V: TRBV7-9
J: TRBJ2-3
size: .
CDR3: ASVRDSGAADTQY

V: TRBV5-6
J: TRBJ2-3
size: once
CDR3: ASSATGTDLTDTQY

V: TRBV11-3
J: TRBJ2-2
size: .
CDR3: ASSWTGLSGSNTGELF